A single sample is the source of the 10 T cell receptor beta chains below, sequenced in a study of CD8 T cells in Susac syndrome. Random hexamers primed reverse transcription of about 0.5 to 1 ug RNA. TCRdb fed the immunoSEQ multiplex PCR reads into MiXCR, producing one record per CDR3 protein. The sample comprises about 210,000 distinct CDR3 sequences, roughly 96% of which are singletons, and roughly 0.1% rests with the top ten. Material for sequencing was CD4+ T cells from PBMCs. The receptors originated from a human donor with multiple sclerosis.

This CDR3 reads CSVGQGQGYGYTF. The CDR3 bases are TGCAGCGTCGGACAGGGGCAGGGCTATGGCTACACCTTC. V gene TRBV29-1 combines with J gene TRBJ1-2, with TRBD1 matching over 9 bases. The CDR3 is made up of 13 amino acids. J was trimmed by 4 bases and V by 6 bases; bases with no gene match: 6. Looked up from germline, CDR1 is SQVTM and CDR2 is ANQGSEA.

The CDR3, as DNA: TGTGCCAGCAGTGAAATGGCGGGAGGAGGCCCAGATACGCAGTATTTT. It translates to CASSEMAGGGPDTQYF. V is TRBV2 and J is TRBJ2-3; 8 bases match TRBD2. From germline, CDR1 is SNHLY and CDR2 FYNNEI. Losses at the gene ends were 2 bases for V and 4 bases for J; bases not matched to a gene: 8. The CDR3 has 16 residues. Complete variable domain (other parts from reference TRBV2 and TRBJ2-3): EPEVTQTPSHQVTQMGQEVILRCVPISNHLYFYWYRQILGQKVEFLVSFYNNEISEKSEIFDDQFSVERPDGSNFTLKIRSTKLEDSAMYFCASSEMAGGGPDTQYFGPGTRLTVL.

This chain links TRBV29-1 with TRBJ2-6, with D possibly being TRBD2 (6 bases). The germline V gene has CDR1 SQVTM and CDR2 ANQGSEA. The length of the CDR3 is 16 residues. V was trimmed by 6 bases and J by 0 bases, leaving 15 bases between them. CDR3 in DNA: TGCAGCGTCCTTAGCGGAGTGAGCTCTGGGGCCAACGTCCTGACTTTC. This gives the protein CSVLSGVSSGANVLTF.

In DNA, the CDR3 is TGTGCCTGGAGTGGTTCTGGGCTAGAGACCCAGTACTTC. It specifies CAWSGSGLETQYF. The chain combines TRBV30 with TRBJ2-5; D gene ambiguous. The CDR3 runs 13 residues. V was clipped by 1 base and J by 4 bases, with 10 bases between them. The germline CDR1 and CDR2 sequences are GTSNPN and SVGIG (reference sequence).

The chain combines TRBV3-1 with TRBJ1-1; a possible D gene is TRBD1 (5 bases). Germline CDR1 and CDR2: LGHDT and YNNKEL (reference sequence). The CDR3 length is 12 residues. V was shortened by 4 bases and J by 7 bases, with 10 bases between the two germline ends. CDR3 region: CASSLGPSEAFF. For the CDR3, the DNA is TGTGCCAGCAGCCTGGGACCGAGTGAAGCTTTCTTT.

This clonotype was detected only a few times. J is TRBJ2-6 and V is TRBV7-9; D unclear. The CDR3 covers 13 residues. The V and J ends lost 0 bases and 3 bases respectively, with 0 bases between them. Per the germline V gene, CDR1 is SEHNR and CDR2 is FQNEAQ (reference sequence). CDR3 region: CASSLAGANVLTF. DNA of the CDR3: TGTGCCAGCAGCTTAGCTGGGGCCAACGTCCTGACTTTC. The entire variable domain, with the rest obtained from reference TRBV7-9 and TRBJ2-6, is as follows: DTGVSQNPRHKITKRGQNVTFRCDPISEHNRLYWYRQTLGQGPEFLTYFQNEAQLEKSRLLSDRFSAERPKGSFSTLEIQRTEQGDSAMYLCASSLAGANVLTFGAGSRLTVL.

The rearrangement links TRBV29-1 to TRBJ1-1; D not certain. Germline CDR1 is SQVTM and CDR2 is ANQGSEA. The CDR3 has 13 amino acids. Trimming took 2 bases from V and 1 from J, leaving 8 bases between them. CDR3 amino acids: CSVERFANTEAFF. The CDR3, as DNA: TGCAGCGTTGAACGGTTTGCGAACACTGAAGCTTTCTTT.

The rearrangement uses TRBV28 and TRBJ1-2; D is perhaps TRBD1 (6 bases). CDR1 is MDHEN and CDR2 is SYDVKM in the germline V gene. This CDR3 region has 13 residues. Trimming cost V 7 bases and J 7 bases, with 16 bases left between them. In DNA, the CDR3 is TGTGCCAGCAAGGATCAGGGGCAAGTTGGCTACACCTTC. As protein: CASKDQGQVGYTF.

The chain has TRBV30 and TRBJ2-6; TRBD1 might be the D (6 bases). The CDR3 contains 15 residues. CDR1 and CDR2 from the germline V gene are GTSNPN and SVGIG (reference sequence). Between the trimmed V and J ends, which lost 1 base and 4 bases, there was a span of 11 bases. CDR3: CAWSATGSGANVLTF. CDR3 sequence (DNA): TGTGCCTGGAGTGCTACAGGGTCCGGGGCCAACGTCCTGACTTTC.

This rearrangement joins TRBV3-1 to TRBJ1-2; possibly TRBD1 for D (5 bases). The V gene's germline CDR1 is LGHDT and CDR2 YNNKEL (reference sequence). Trimming cost V 6 bases and J 7 bases, with 21 bases left between them. The CDR3 sequence is 15 residues long. The CDR3 spells CASSVGAQSIGGYTF. The CDR3 nucleotides are TGTGCCAGCAGTGTTGGGGCGCAAAGCATCGGTGGCTACACCTTC. Filled out from reference TRBV3-1 and TRBJ1-2, the complete variable domain reads DTAVSQTPKYLVTQMGNDKSIKCEQNLGHDTMYWYKQDSKKFLKIMFSYNNKELIINETVPNRFSPKSPDKAHLNLHINSLELGDSAVYFCASSVGAQSIGGYTFGSGTRLTVV.